This is a list of T cell receptor beta chains from one sample in a study of blood T cell repertoires in COVID-19. Produced via immunoSEQ multiplex PCR; TCRdb's table is partial and in-frame only. Of 100,000 to 150,000 clones listed, approximately 74% are singletons. The sample taken for sequencing was peripheral blood. Receptors originate from a man in his 60s with acute or convalescent COVID-19. CDR3s include the opening cysteine and the closing phenylalanine or tryptophan. A D gene is named only where the DNA matches it firmly. A row's size may be missing; if present it is once, few, many or a size class.

NA	TRBD1	TRBV24-1	TRBJ1-2	TGTGCCACCAGTGACCCCCGGACAGGGCCGGTCGATGGCTACACCTTC	CATSDPRTGPVDGYTF
NA	NA	TRBV3-1/TRBV3-2	TRBJ1-5	TGTGCCAGCAGCCCCACCCCCGTGAGGGGCAATCAGCCCCAGCATTTT	CASSPTPVRGNQPQHF
NA	NA	TRBV11-3	TRBJ1-2	TGTGCCAGCAGCTTATTTCCAGGAGTAGGGGTTAACTATGGCTACACCTTC	CASSLFPGVGVNYGYTF
NA	TRBD2	TRBV27	TRBJ2-7	TGTGCCAGCCTAAGAGCGGGGGGCTCTGGCGAGCAGTACTTC	CASLRAGGSGEQYF
NA	NA	TRBV11-3	TRBJ1-2	TGTGCCAGCAGCTTAGTATCGGGGTTTGGTGGCTACACCTTC	CASSLVSGFGGYTF
NA	TRBD2	TRBV15	TRBJ2-7	TGTGCCACCAGCAGCCGCAGGACTAGCGGCTACGAGCAGTACTTC	CATSSRRTSGYEQYF
few	TRBD1	TRBV12-3/TRBV12-4	TRBJ1-2	TGTGCCAGCATGGACAGGGGCTATGGCTACACCTTC	CASMDRGYGYTF
NA	NA	TRBV6-6	TRBJ1-1	TGTGCCAGCGGTGATACGGGTTACGGAACTGAAGCTTTCTTT	CASGDTGYGTEAFF
NA	TRBD1	TRBV5-1	TRBJ2-7	TGCGCCAGCAGCCCCGGGACAGCGCTAGCCGAGCAGTACTTC	CASSPGTALAEQYF
NA	NA	TRBV2	TRBJ1-5	TGTGCCAGCAGGCAGACAGACATTAGCAATCAGCCCCAGCATTTT	CASRQTDISNQPQHF
NA	NA	TRBV6-6	TRBJ1-1	TGTGCCAGCAGTCAGACAGACTCCCCGGCCACTGAAGCTTTCTTT	CASSQTDSPATEAFF
few	TRBD2	TRBV6-2/TRBV6-3	TRBJ2-5	TGTGCCAGCAGTTACCTCTTGTATAGCGGGGGCCAAGAGACCCAGTACTTC	CASSYLLYSGGQETQYF
NA	NA	TRBV6-6	TRBJ1-5	TGTGCCAGCAGTCCAAAGGGAGACTCGTATAGCAATCAGCCCCAGCATTTT	CASSPKGDSYSNQPQHF
NA	TRBD1	TRBV3-1/TRBV3-2	TRBJ1-3	TGTGCCAGCAGCCAACCCCTATCGGGACAGGGGAGAAACACCATATATTTT	CASSQPLSGQGRNTIYF
NA	NA	TRBV12-3/TRBV12-4	TRBJ2-7	TGTGCGGGGCGGCGTCAGGCCTACGAGCAGTACTTC	CAGRRQAYEQYF
once	TRBD1	TRBV19	TRBJ1-1	TGTGCCAGTAGTATCTATGGGACAGCTAACACTGAAGCTTTCTTT	CASSIYGTANTEAFF
NA	NA	TRBV7-2	TRBJ2-7	TGTGCCAGCACCCAGAGTCCGGGGTTCGTAAGCGAGCAGTACTTC	CASTQSPGFVSEQYF
NA	NA	TRBV19	TRBJ1-2	TGTGCCAGTAGCCCCAGTTTCACTAACTATGGCTACACCTTC	CASSPSFTNYGYTF
once	TRBD2	TRBV6-5	TRBJ2-1	TGTGCCAGCAGTCCGACTAGCGGGAGGTCCGATGAGCAGTTCTTC	CASSPTSGRSDEQFF
NA	TRBD1	TRBV30	TRBJ1-1	TGTGCCTGGAGGGGCTCGGACAGGGTGAACACTGAAGCTTTCTTT	CAWRGSDRVNTEAFF
NA	NA	TRBV19	TRBJ1-2	TGTGCCAGTAGTCTAAGGGACACCCCCTATGGCTACACCTTC	CASSLRDTPYGYTF
NA	NA	TRBV4-1	TRBJ1-2	TGCGCCAGCACCTACAACAGGGATCCCAACTATGGCTACACCTTC	CASTYNRDPNYGYTF
NA	NA	TRBV7-2	TRBJ2-7	TGTGCCAGCAGCTTTCACGGGAGCCGGGCCTACGAGCAGTACTTC	CASSFHGSRAYEQYF
NA	NA	TRBV18	TRBJ2-3	TGTGCCACCCGGGTCGGTACAGATACGCAGTATTTT	CATRVGTDTQYF
NA	NA	TRBV11-2	TRBJ2-2	TGTGCCAGCAGCTTATCCGGGAACACCGGGGAGCTGTTTTTT	CASSLSGNTGELFF
NA	NA	TRBV19	TRBJ2-7	TGTGCCAGTAGTATTATAGGGGAAGCGGGCTACGAGCAGTACTTC	CASSIIGEAGYEQYF
NA	TRBD2	TRBV7-9	TRBJ2-5	TGTGCCAGCAGCCGGACTAGCGAAGAGACCCAGTACTTC	CASSRTSEETQYF
NA	NA	TRBV15	TRBJ2-4	TGTGCCACGATGCGCGGGACAGCCAAAAACATTCAGTACTTC	CATMRGTAKNIQYF
NA	NA	TRBV11-2	TRBJ2-5	TGTGCCAGCAGCTTGCAGGGTGGGAAGGAGACCCAGTACTTC	CASSLQGGKETQYF
NA	NA	TRBV4-1	TRBJ2-7	TGCGCCAGCAGCCAAGGGAGGGGTGGGGGGACCCTCTCCTACGAGCAGTACTTC	CASSQGRGGGTLSYEQYF
NA	NA	TRBV7-9	TRBJ2-3	TGTGCCAGCAGCCCCCATAGGAGAGACGCAGATACGCAGTATTTT	CASSPHRRDADTQYF
NA	NA	TRBV9	TRBJ1-2	TGTGCCAGCAGCGTGGGGAGGACAAGCGGCTACACCTTC	CASSVGRTSGYTF
few	TRBD2	TRBV24-1	TRBJ2-3	TGTGCCACAGCCCCGGGACTAGCCGCAGATACGCAGTATTTT	CATAPGLAADTQYF
NA	NA	TRBV6-1	TRBJ2-1	TGTGCCAGCAGTGAAGTGGTCCCTACTTTGGGCAATGAGCAATTCTTC	CASSEVVPTLGNEQFF
NA	TRBD1	TRBV2	TRBJ1-2	TGTGCCAGCAGCTCGACAGGGAACTATGGCTACACCTTC	CASSSTGNYGYTF
few	TRBD2	TRBV2	TRBJ2-3	TGTGCCAGCGGCCTAGCGGGGAAAGGTACGCAGTATTTT	CASGLAGKGTQYF
few	TRBD2	TRBV5-3	TRBJ2-1	TGTGCCAGAAGCCCTGGACTAGCGTGGTACAATGAGCAGTTCTTC	CARSPGLAWYNEQFF
few	NA	TRBV24-1	TRBJ1-5	TGTGCCACCAGTGATTCCCGGGAAAATCAGCCCCAGCATTTT	CATSDSRENQPQHF
few	TRBD1	TRBV2	TRBJ1-4	TGTGCCAGCAGTTCTCCGACAGGGAAGGGCGAAAAACTGTTTTTT	CASSSPTGKGEKLFF
many	TRBD1	TRBV4-1	TRBJ1-1	TGCGCCAGCAGCCCAATAAGTTTCTGGACAGGGACTTTCACTGAAGCTTTCTTT	CASSPISFWTGTFTEAFF
NA	TRBD1	TRBV25-1	TRBJ1-1	TGTGCCAGCAGTGAACGGACAGGGAGGAACACTGAAGCTTTCTTT	CASSERTGRNTEAFF